These 8 T cell receptor beta chains were sequenced from one sample in a study of CD8 T cells in Susac syndrome. The RNA, about 0.45 to 1 ug, was put through reverse transcription using random hexamers. TCRdb reprocessed the immunoSEQ multiplex PCR reads with MiXCR, giving one entry per CDR3 protein. The repertoire includes approximately 160,000 distinct CDR3 sequences, approximately 95% of them detected once, and 0.09% to 0.1% sits in the top ten. Specimen: CD4+ T cells from PBMCs. All receptors derive from a human donor with multiple sclerosis.

The J gene is TRBJ2-7, the V gene TRBV5-1; 9 bases align to TRBD2. Germline CDR1 reads SGHRS; CDR2 reads YFSETQ. The V gene end was trimmed by 10 bases and the J gene end by 4 bases; junction bases not matched to a gene: 21. The CDR3 consists of 17 residues. CDR3 residues: CAAGGGEPAGGAYEQYF. CDR3 in DNA: TGCGCCGCTGGGGGAGGGGAACCAGCGGGAGGAGCGTACGAGCAGTACTTC.

Remarks on this clonotype: Germline and junction disagree at one end, which may indicate a read error. The V and J genes are TRBV2 and TRBJ1-2; D is ambiguous. The CDR3 spans 14 residues. Looked up from germline, CDR1 is SNHLY and CDR2 is FYNNEI. CDR3 sequence: CASSEAKLVGGYTF. DNA of the CDR3: TGTGCCAGCAGCGAAGCCAAACTAGTTGGAGGCTACACCTTC.

This clonotype came up once. The V and J genes are TRBV28 and TRBJ2-7, with D maybe TRBD1 (5 bases). V gave up 7 bases and J gave up 5 bases, with 15 bases separating them. Per the germline V gene, CDR1 is MDHEN and CDR2 is SYDVKM. The CDR3 spans 13 residues. Written as DNA, the CDR3 is TGTGCCAGCACTCAAGCAGGGCAGAACGAGCAGTACTTC. Translated: CASTQAGQNEQYF.

The V and J genes are TRBV5-6 and TRBJ2-5, with a possible D match to TRBD2 (5 bases). Looked up from germline, CDR1 is SGHDT and CDR2 is YYEEEE. The CDR3 is made up of 15 amino acids. The V gene lost 4 bases and the J gene lost 9 bases, with 22 bases spanning the gap. The CDR3 protein is CASSQGWTPLGSQYF. For the CDR3, the DNA is TGTGCCAGCAGCCAAGGGTGGACTCCGCTGGGGTCCCAGTACTTC.

CDR3 in amino acids: CASSERDPPNTEAFF. The CDR3 nucleotides are TGTGCCAGCAGTGAAAGAGACCCCCCGAACACTGAAGCTTTCTTT. The genes are TRBV6-4 and TRBJ1-1; D gene uncertain. The germline V gene encodes CDR1 MRHNA and CDR2 SNTAGT. CDR3 length equals 15 residues. V lost 3 bases to trimming and J lost 1 base, with 12 bases between them.

The chain couples TRBV7-8 to TRBJ2-4; maybe TRBD2 (6 bases). Germline lookup yields CDR1 SGHVS and CDR2 FQNEAQ. This CDR3 is built from 13 residues. Trimming took off 4 bases at V and 6 bases at J, with 10 bases between the two ends. The DNA for the CDR3 is TGTGCCAGCAGCTACCAGGAGGGAAACATTCAGTACTTC. Its translation is CASSYQEGNIQYF.

The V and J genes are TRBV24-1 and TRBJ2-5; D might be TRBD1 (6 bases). The germline gives CDR1 KGHDR, CDR2 SFDVKD. The CDR3 consists of 14 residues. Trimming left V 4 bases short and J 2 bases short, with 10 bases between. The CDR3: CATSETGLQETQYF. The DNA for the CDR3 is TGTGCCACCAGTGAGACAGGTTTGCAAGAGACCCAGTACTTC.

The genes are TRBV21-1 and TRBJ2-2; the DNA was not compared with TRBD1, the D call given in the table. TRBV21-1 is a pseudogene locus. The CDR3 is 18 amino acids. The CDR3 loop is CARPLTRWGGPNTGELFF. CDR3 bases: TGTGCCAGACCCCTCACCCGATGGGGGGGGCCCAACACCGGGGAGCTGTTTTTT.